This T cell receptor (beta chain) was identified during a study of radiotherapy plus CTLA-4 blockade in lung cancer. Study background: An objective response was seen in roughly 20% of patients, and disease control in 25% to 40%.

Study-wide results and limits: Increased serum interferon-beta after radiation also reportedly predicted response strongly. Once radiotherapy plus ipilimumab had been given, TCR clones derived from tumor expanded in blood.

This clone occurred once. Its target is not known. Patients in the study, people with chemo-refractory metastatic non-small-cell lung cancer, received focal radiation plus ipilimumab CTLA-4 blockade. TCRdb's copy holds only in-frame clones and misses some; the assay was immunoSEQ multiplex PCR. The top ten clones hold about a quarter of a sample with approximately 94,000 clones, 82% of them seen once. Sequenced here: peripheral blood, sampled from a patient treated with radiotherapy plus ipilimumab. The source is a human donor with non-small cell lung cancer that progressed on radiotherapy plus ipilimumab.

The CDR3 sequence: CASSLGAQGAGELFF. The CDR3, as DNA: TGTGCCAGCAGCTTGGGGGCCCAAGGGGCCGGGGAGCTGTTTTTT. The rearrangement joins TRBV5-4 to TRBJ2-2; a weak D match, TRBD1 (5 bases). The CDR3 extends over 15 amino acids. Trimming pared 0 bases from V and 6 bases from J, leaving 12 bases between. Germline V CDR1 and CDR2: SGHNT, YYREEE (reference sequence).